These 32 T cell receptor beta chains originate from one sample sequenced in a study of glioma-infiltrating T cells after dendritic cell vaccination. Time point in this sample: after dendritic cell vaccination, including at tumor progression/relapse. Some clones are missing from TCRdb's copy, which holds only in-frame ones; the method was immunoSEQ multiplex PCR. Of tens of thousands of clones in the sample, over 80% are singletons; the top ten hold under 8%. Sequencing used blood, obtained after dendritic cell vaccination. The source is a human donor with glioblastoma.

The chain links TRBV5-6 to TRBJ1-3, with TRBD1 matching over 9 bases. Germline CDR1 and CDR2: SGHDT and YYEEEE. V shed 4 bases and J 2 bases; nucleotides not matched to a gene: 10. The CDR3 has 17 amino acids. The CDR3: CASSPGPGQGPGNTIYF. The CDR3 DNA reads as TGTGCCAGCAGCCCCGGACCGGGACAGGGTCCTGGAAACACCATATATTTT.

This clone showed up just a few times. This chain connects TRBV5-6 to TRBJ1-3; D uncertain. V gave up 3 bases and J gave up 0 bases, with 7 bases separating them. The CDR3 is 14 residues long. The V gene's germline CDR1 is SGHDT and CDR2 YYEEEE. The CDR3 nucleotides are TGTGCCAGCAGCTACGGGGTCTCTGGAAACACCATATATTTT. This translates into CASSYGVSGNTIYF.

The rearrangement links TRBV13 to TRBJ2-7; D might be TRBD2 (5 bases). CDR3 size: 17 residues. Germline CDR1 is PRHDT and CDR2 is FYEKMQ (reference sequence). V was trimmed by 5 bases and J by 5 bases, leaving 25 bases between them. This CDR3 reads CASSTTRGPPGRHEQYF. CDR3 bases: TGTGCCAGCAGCACAACCCGCGGGCCCCCAGGCCGCCACGAGCAGTACTTC.

V usage is TRBV18 and J usage is TRBJ1-3, with D unresolved. Trimming stripped 3 bases from V and 4 bases from J, with 13 bases between. Looked up from germline, CDR1 is KGHSH and CDR2 is LQKENI. CDR3 length: 15 residues. In nucleotides, the CDR3 is TGTGCCAGCTCACCCCCCGAGGGTTTCGGAAACACCATATATTTT. The encoded protein is CASSPPEGFGNTIYF.

V gene TRBV5-1 combines with J gene TRBJ1-2; D is ambiguous. This CDR3 is built from 14 residues. V shed 5 bases and J shed 8 bases, with 19 bases lying between them. Germline V lookup: CDR1 SGHRS, CDR2 YFSETQ. The DNA for the CDR3 is TGCGCCAGCAGGCCAGATCCGGGGATTCGGGGCTACACCTTC. Protein product: CASRPDPGIRGYTF.

The chain has TRBV5-4 and TRBJ2-1, with TRBD2 identical over 8 bases. The CDR3 is made up of 16 amino acids. Losses at the gene ends were 0 bases for V and 4 bases for J; bases not matched to a gene: 6. Germline V gene sequence: CDR1 SGHNT, CDR2 YYREEE (reference sequence). CDR3 nucleotides: TGTGCCAGCAGCTTGGATGTGGCTAGCGGGTACAATGAGCAGTTCTTC. Translated, it gives CASSLDVASGYNEQFF.

The V call is TRBV5-1, the J call TRBJ1-4, with a possible D match to TRBD1 (6 bases). V lost 2 bases, J lost 0 bases, and 8 bases lay in between. This CDR3 has 15 amino acids. The germline V gene has CDR1 SGHRS and CDR2 YFSETQ. Here the CDR3 DNA reads TGCGCCAGCAGCTTTGGACAGACAACTAATGAAAAACTGTTTTTT. Its translation is CASSFGQTTNEKLFF.

This clone was found once. The chain recombines TRBV2 with TRBJ1-2; 12 bases agree with TRBD1. The CDR3 is 14 residues long. Germline V gene lookup returns CDR1 SNHLY and CDR2 FYNNEI. V shed 4 bases and J 7 bases; nucleotides not matched to a gene: 4. The CDR3 sequence: CASSVGQGAFGYTF. DNA of the CDR3: TGTGCCAGCAGTGTGGGACAGGGGGCTTTTGGCTACACCTTC.

This rearrangement joins TRBV9 to TRBJ1-2, with D possibly TRBD1 on 6 matching bases. CDR1 and CDR2 from the germline V gene are SGDLS and YYNGEE. V was pared by 0 bases and J by 0 bases, with 6 bases between. This CDR3 comprises 14 residues. The CDR3 sequence: CASSVGTANYGYTF. CDR3 sequence (DNA): TGTGCCAGCAGCGTAGGGACAGCTAACTATGGCTACACCTTC.

The chain couples TRBV4-3 to TRBJ2-7; perhaps TRBD2 as D (6 bases). This CDR3 comprises 14 residues. Per the germline V gene, CDR1 is LGHNA and CDR2 is YSLEER. Trimming left V 4 bases short and J 2 bases short, with 12 bases between. The CDR3 coding sequence is TGCGCCAGCAGCCGAGGGACGGGGGCCTACGAGCAGTACTTC. Translation: CASSRGTGAYEQYF.

The chain recombines TRBV5-1 with TRBJ1-2; possible D gene TRBD1, 5 bases. The germline V gene encodes CDR1 SGHRS and CDR2 YFSETQ. V was trimmed by 0 bases and J by 2 bases, leaving 20 bases between them. The CDR3 has 18 amino acids. Here the CDR3 reads CASSLGPVFGGGNYGYTF. The CDR3, as DNA: TGCGCCAGCAGCTTGGGTCCAGTATTCGGGGGAGGAAACTATGGCTACACCTTC.

This chain links TRBV30 with TRBJ2-2; 8 nucleotides match TRBD2. CDR1 and CDR2 (germline): GTSNPN, SVGIG (reference sequence). With 2 bases clipped from V and 1 base from J, the junction kept 6 bases outside the gene matches. The CDR3 has 16 residues. The CDR3 spells CAWSPWTSWNTGELFF. The CDR3 region has the DNA TGTGCCTGGAGTCCATGGACTAGCTGGAACACCGGGGAGCTGTTTTTT.

In DNA form, the CDR3 reads TGTGCCAGCAGCCAAGGTAGTCCGGGTGAAAAACTGTTTTTT. Encoded protein: CASSQGSPGEKLFF. The V and J genes are TRBV4-2 and TRBJ1-4; D remains unclear. CDR1 is LGHNA, CDR2 YNFKEQ, per germline. This CDR3 is 14 amino acids long. The V end was cut by 1 base, the J end by 7 bases, with 10 bases between.

This sequence joins TRBV4-1 and TRBJ1-1; D gene uncertain. The germline CDR1 and CDR2 sequences are MGHRA and YSYEKL. This CDR3 has 13 amino acids. V was clipped by 3 bases and J by 1 base, with 6 bases between them. CDR3 region: CASSQNRNTEAFF. The CDR3 DNA reads as TGCGCCAGCAGCCAGAACAGGAACACTGAAGCTTTCTTT.

The CDR3, as DNA: TGTGCCAGCAGCTTCCGGGACACCAAGCAGGCTGAGACCCAGTACTTC. It encodes CASSFRDTKQAETQYF. The chain combines TRBV9 with TRBJ2-5, with a possible D match to TRBD1 (6 bases). The V and J ends lost 4 bases and 5 bases respectively, with 21 bases between them. Germline lookup yields CDR1 SGDLS and CDR2 YYNGEE. This CDR3 region has 16 residues.

The V gene is TRBV20-1, the J gene TRBJ2-1; D remains ambiguous. The CDR3 runs to 10 residues. V lost 4 bases to trimming and J lost 7 bases, with 5 bases between them. Per the germline V gene, CDR1 is DFQATT and CDR2 is SNEGSKA (reference sequence). Written as DNA, the CDR3 is TGCAGTGCTATAAATAATGAGCAGTTCTTC. This sequence encodes CSAINNEQFF.

V gene TRBV19 combines with J gene TRBJ1-1; D is perhaps TRBD1 (5 bases). CDR3 size: 20 residues. V lost 3 bases, J lost 6 bases, and 32 bases lay in between. CDR1 LNHDA and CDR2 SQIVND come from the germline V gene (reference sequence). CDR3 sequence: CASSIERPGEWRRGTPEAFF. The CDR3 DNA reads as TGTGCCAGTAGTATTGAGAGACCTGGTGAATGGAGGAGGGGTACTCCTGAAGCTTTCTTT. Looking up the rest from reference TRBV19 and TRBJ1-1 gives the full variable domain: DGGITQSPKYLFRKEGQNVTLSCEQNLNHDAMYWYRQDPGQGLRLIYYSQIVNDFQKGDIAEGYSVSREKKESFPLTVTSAQKNPTAFYLCASSIERPGEWRRGTPEAFFGQGTRLTVV.

The rearrangement links TRBV7-3 to TRBJ2-1; D may be TRBD2 (7 bases). Trimming removed 5 bases at V and 6 bases at J, with 17 bases between. Germline CDR1 and CDR2: SGHTA and FQGTGA. This CDR3 is 15 amino acids long. This CDR3 is CASSPGGEGGNEQFF. Written as DNA, the CDR3 is TGTGCCAGCAGCCCTGGGGGGGAAGGGGGCAATGAGCAGTTCTTC.

This clone is termed medium-sized (0.01 to 0.1%). The rearrangement uses TRBV2 and TRBJ1-1; D call uncertain. The germline V gene encodes CDR1 SNHLY and CDR2 FYNNEI. The CDR3 totals 14 residues. Trimming pared 3 bases from V and 1 base from J, leaving 9 bases between. In DNA form, the CDR3 reads TGTGCCAGCAGTGAGCTTTTGGCGAACACTGAAGCTTTCTTT. Protein: CASSELLANTEAFF.

This clone was observed a single time. This sequence joins TRBV6-5 and TRBJ1-1; D perhaps matches TRBD1 (6 bases). From germline, CDR1 is MNHEY and CDR2 SVGAGI. The CDR3 contains 12 residues. V was trimmed by 9 bases and J by 2 bases, leaving 10 bases between them. The DNA for the CDR3 is TGTGCCAGTCAGACAGGTAACACTGAAGCTTTCTTT. Protein sequence: CASQTGNTEAFF.

The genes are TRBV4-3 and TRBJ2-5; TRBD1 agrees at 9 bases. This CDR3 has 16 residues. The V segment lost 3 bases and the J segment 5 bases; nucleotides outside the gene matches: 10. Germline lookup yields CDR1 LGHNA and CDR2 YSLEER. CDR3 DNA sequence: TGCGCCAGCAGCCAGGCCCTGGACAGGGGATGGGAGACCCAGTACTTC. Protein sequence: CASSQALDRGWETQYF.

This clone has just a few counts. The genes are TRBV5-6 and TRBJ1-4; 10 bases match TRBD1. Germline CDR1 is SGHDT and CDR2 is YYEEEE. The V segment lost 1 base and the J segment 6 bases; nucleotides outside the gene matches: 3. There are 15 residues in the CDR3. As DNA, the CDR3 is TGTGCCAGCAGCTTGACGACAGGGGGCCATGAAAAACTGTTTTTT. Its protein is CASSLTTGGHEKLFF.

The chain employs TRBV11-3 and TRBJ2-1, with 8 bases matching TRBD1. This CDR3 is built from 13 residues. The V segment lost 4 bases and the J segment 8 bases; nucleotides outside the gene matches: 4. The V gene's germline CDR1 is SGHNT and CDR2 YENEEA. In nucleotides, the CDR3 is TGTGCCAGCAGCTCGGCAGGGGGCGATGAGCAGTTCTTC. This translates into CASSSAGGDEQFF. The full variable domain, in which reference TRBV11-3 and TRBJ2-1 provide the parts outside the CDR3, is EAGVVQSPRYKIIEKKQPVAFWCNPISGHNTLYWYLQNLGQGPELLIRYENEEAVDDSQLPKDRFSAERLKGVDSTLKIQPAELGDSAVYLCASSSAGGDEQFFGPGTRLTVL.

The chain couples TRBV6-1 to TRBJ1-6; D may be TRBD1 (5 bases). Trimming shortened V by 3 bases and J by 8 bases, and 11 bases separated the two germline ends. CDR1 is MNHNS, CDR2 SASEGT, per germline. The CDR3 has 14 residues. CDR3: CASSETASDSPLHF. For the CDR3, the DNA is TGTGCCAGCAGTGAGACAGCGTCAGATTCACCCCTCCACTTT.

The gene calls are TRBV9 and TRBJ2-3; 12 positions match TRBD2. Trimming removed 3 bases from V and 0 bases from J; junction bases left unmatched: 2. This CDR3 is 16 amino acids long. Germline loops: CDR1 SGDLS, CDR2 YYNGEE. The CDR3 coding sequence is TGTGCCAGCAGCGGGACTAGCGGGGCTAGCACAGATACGCAGTATTTT. This translates into CASSGTSGASTDTQYF.

The chain employs TRBV2 and TRBJ2-6; D gene uncertain. The CDR3 spans 16 residues. Trimming left V 3 bases short and J 0 bases short, with 9 bases between. The germline V gene has CDR1 SNHLY and CDR2 FYNNEI. CDR3 region: CASSELQSSGANVLTF. In DNA form, the CDR3 reads TGTGCCAGCAGTGAGCTACAGAGCTCTGGGGCCAACGTCCTGACTTTC.

The genes are TRBV11-3 and TRBJ2-7; TRBD1 agrees at 7 bases. The CDR3 length is 14 residues. The V gene end was trimmed by 5 bases and the J gene end by 1 base; junction bases not matched to a gene: 5. The germline gives CDR1 SGHNT, CDR2 YENEEA. The CDR3 sequence: CASSRGQESYEQYF. The CDR3 bases are TGTGCCAGCAGCCGCGGACAGGAATCCTACGAGCAGTACTTC.

This chain uses TRBV6-1 with TRBJ2-5; D unresolved. Matching the DNA end better, TRBJ2-7 makes the J call doubtful. There are 12 residues in the CDR3. Per germline, CDR1 MNHNS and CDR2 SASEGT. The DNA for the CDR3 is TGTGCCAGCTGGACGGACTCCTACGAGCAGTACTTC. Amino acids: CASWTDSYEQYF.

V usage is TRBV19 and J usage is TRBJ2-7; TRBD2 is a possible D gene (6 bases). Germline V gives CDR1 LNHDA, CDR2 SQIVND (reference sequence). V was clipped by 5 bases and J by 0 bases, with 14 bases between them. The CDR3 length is 15 residues. CDR3 bases: TGTGCCAGTAGTGTACAGGCGGGGATCTCCTACGAGCAGTACTTC. It codes for CASSVQAGISYEQYF.

The rearrangement uses TRBV5-6 and TRBJ2-3; the D is unclear. The V end was cut by 4 bases, the J end by 0 bases, with 6 bases between. The CDR3 loop spans 13 amino acids. Germline V gene sequence: CDR1 SGHDT, CDR2 YYEEEE. In DNA form, the CDR3 reads TGTGCCAGCAGCCCCGAGAGCACAGATACGCAGTATTTT. As protein: CASSPESTDTQYF.

The rearrangement joins TRBV4-3 to TRBJ2-7; D perhaps matches TRBD2 (6 bases). CDR1 and CDR2 (germline): LGHNA, YSLEER. CDR3 size: 16 residues. V was cut by 3 bases and J by 3 bases, with 18 bases left in between. This CDR3 is CASSQIGTLEVYEQYF. The CDR3 DNA is TGCGCCAGCAGCCAGATAGGGACTCTCGAGGTCTACGAGCAGTACTTC.

V is TRBV7-2 and J is TRBJ1-1, with no clear D. The CDR3 contains 14 residues. Trimming cost V 5 bases and J 6 bases, with 16 bases left between them. CDR1 SGHTA and CDR2 FQGNSA come from the germline V gene. The CDR3 loop is CASSLSERRAEAFF. CDR3 coding DNA: TGTGCCAGCAGCCTCTCTGAGAGGCGGGCTGAAGCTTTCTTT.